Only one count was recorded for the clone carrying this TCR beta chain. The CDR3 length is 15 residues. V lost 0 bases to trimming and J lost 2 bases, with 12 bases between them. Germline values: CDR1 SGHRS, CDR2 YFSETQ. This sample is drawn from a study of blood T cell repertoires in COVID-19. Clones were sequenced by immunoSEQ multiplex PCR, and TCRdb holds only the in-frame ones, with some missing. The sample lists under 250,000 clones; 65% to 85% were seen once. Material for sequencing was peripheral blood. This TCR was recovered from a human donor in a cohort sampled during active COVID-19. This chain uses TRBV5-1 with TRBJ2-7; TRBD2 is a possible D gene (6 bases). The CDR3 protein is CASSLGNWGAYEQYF. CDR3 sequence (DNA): TGCGCCAGCAGCTTGGGGAACTGGGGGGCCTACGAGCAGTACTTC.